These 11 T cell receptor beta chains share one sample of origin, sequenced in a study of blood T cell repertoires in COVID-19. Here immunoSEQ multiplex PCR was the method, and the copy in TCRdb shows in-frame clones only, minus some. The sample consists of 400,000 or so clones, around 90% of them appearing once. Sequencing input: PBMCs or T cells enriched from blood (not recorded which). These receptor sequences come from a woman in her 40s with acute COVID-19.

The V call is TRBV12-3 or TRBV12-4, the J call TRBJ1-4; possibly TRBD1 for D (5 bases). The V end was cut by 3 bases, the J end by 8 bases, with 10 bases between. The CDR3 has 13 amino acids. The CDR3 reads CASSFNRGEKLFF. The CDR3 DNA follows: TGTGCCAGCAGTTTTAACCGGGGGGAAAAACTGTTTTTT.

V gene TRBV5-1 combines with J gene TRBJ1-2; no clear D gene. CDR1 and CDR2 from the germline V gene are SGHRS and YFSETQ. The CDR3 is 14 residues long. The ends were cut back, 0 bases at V and 6 bases at J, with 12 bases in the middle. The DNA of the CDR3 is TGCGCCAGCAGCTTGGAATCGGGGATACATGGCTACACCTTC. Its translation is CASSLESGIHGYTF.

This chain links TRBV6-5 with TRBJ2-1, with TRBD2 matching over 8 bases. Germline loops: CDR1 MNHEY, CDR2 SVGAGI. This CDR3 contains 14 residues. Unmatched junction bases numbered 3, after V lost 6 bases and J lost 2 bases. In DNA form, the CDR3 reads TGTGCCAGCAGCAGCGGGGGCCCCTACAATGAGCAGTTCTTC. Amino acids: CASSSGGPYNEQFF.

This chain joins TRBV5-4 and TRBJ2-7; D might be TRBD1 (7 bases). Germline loops: CDR1 SGHNT, CDR2 YYREEE (reference sequence). The CDR3 is 12 residues long. V was pared by 5 bases and J by 7 bases, with 13 bases between. For the CDR3, the DNA is TGTGCCAGCAGGACGACAGGGACTGAGCAGTACTTC. It yields the protein CASRTTGTEQYF.

With respect to this clone: The sample has other DNA sequences that encode this CDR3 too. The chain uses TRBV5-4 and TRBJ2-3; D unresolved. V lost 2 bases to trimming and J lost 0 bases, with 4 bases between them. This CDR3 has 13 amino acids. Germline assignment: CDR1 SGHNT and CDR2 YYREEE (reference sequence). The CDR3 is CASSLLSTDTQYF. The DNA of the CDR3 is TGTGCCAGCAGCTTATTAAGCACAGATACGCAGTATTTT.

A note on this clone: Additional DNA sequences in this sample encode the identical CDR3. This chain uses TRBV5-1 with TRBJ1-1; D call uncertain. Germline V gene data show CDR1 as SGHRS and CDR2 as YFSETQ. The CDR3 is 13 amino acids. Trimming cost V 3 bases and J 0 bases, with 6 bases left between them. This CDR3 reads CASSSQVNTEAFF. The CDR3 region has the DNA TGCGCCAGCAGCTCACAAGTGAACACTGAAGCTTTCTTT. Full variable domain (remainder filled in from reference TRBV5-1 and TRBJ1-1): KAGVTQTPRYLIKTRGQQVTLSCSPISGHRSVSWYQQTPGQGLQFLFEYFSETQRNKGNFPGRFSGRQFSNSRSEMNVSTLELGDSALYLCASSSQVNTEAFFGQGTRLTVV.

The chain recombines TRBV6-5 with TRBJ1-2; D is ambiguous. CDR3 length: 11 amino acids. Germline V CDR1 and CDR2: MNHEY, SVGAGI. As DNA, the CDR3 is TGTGGCTCGGGGTTCTCGGATGGCTACACCTTC. Translated, it gives CGSGFSDGYTF.

The chain has TRBV12-3 or TRBV12-4 and TRBJ1-5; the D is unclear. V was shortened by 5 bases and J by 9 bases, with 11 bases between the two germline ends. The CDR3 has 12 amino acids. The CDR3 coding sequence is TGTGCCAGCAGTACGGAGGGTAGGCCCCAGCATTTT. It is translated as CASSTEGRPQHF.

The chain combines TRBV10-1 with TRBJ2-3; 9 nucleotides agree with TRBD1. The V segment lost 6 bases and the J segment 1 base; nucleotides outside the gene matches: 5. Germline CDR1 is WNHNN and CDR2 is SYGVQD (reference sequence). This CDR3 has 15 amino acids. The CDR3 DNA follows: TGCGCCAGCAGCGCCGGACAGGGGCGCACAGATACGCAGTATTTT. This encodes CASSAGQGRTDTQYF.

The chain has TRBV4-1 and TRBJ1-4; D ambiguous. The CDR3 covers 15 residues. Germline values: CDR1 MGHRA, CDR2 YSYEKL. V lost 0 bases and J lost 7, with 12 bases in between. CDR3 nucleotide sequence: TGCGCCAGCAGCCAAGATTTCGAAGGAGGTGAAAAACTGTTTTTT. Its protein is CASSQDFEGGEKLFF.

V gene TRBV29-1 combines with J gene TRBJ2-4; TRBD2 agrees at 7 bases. Trimming removed 7 bases from V and 0 bases from J; junction bases left unmatched: 9. The germline V gene has CDR1 SQVTM and CDR2 ANQGSEA. This CDR3 is 15 amino acids long. The CDR3 is CSGSLSGGAKNIQYF. The CDR3 nucleotides are TGCAGCGGTAGTTTGTCGGGGGGAGCCAAAAACATTCAGTACTTC.